This TCR beta chain derives from a study of T cell responses to AZD1222 COVID-19 vaccine. General study points: A mostly white British donor set with more females was recruited, and clonal diversity was possibly underestimated. Among spike-specific TCRs, nearly half reportedly target unmutated variant regions. CD4 TCRs covered the whole spike, strongest at regions 160-218 and 743-854.

As concerns this clone: The antigen is undetermined.

Pooling covered second doses at about 4 or about 12 weeks. Here immunoSEQ multiplex PCR was the method, and the copy in TCRdb shows in-frame clones only, minus some. The sample records 150,000 to 200,000 clones, 88% being singletons. The sequences come from peripheral blood, collected 28 days after the second AZD1222 dose. The sequence came from an adult who received the AZD1222 COVID-19 vaccine.

The CDR3 sequence is CSASHTDTQYF. CDR3 bases: TGCAGTGCTAGCCACACAGATACGCAGTATTTT. The rearrangement links TRBV20-1 to TRBJ2-3; D gene unclear. Trimming left V 3 bases short and J 2 bases short, with 3 bases between. CDR3 size: 11 residues. The V gene's germline CDR1 is DFQATT and CDR2 SNEGSKA (reference sequence).